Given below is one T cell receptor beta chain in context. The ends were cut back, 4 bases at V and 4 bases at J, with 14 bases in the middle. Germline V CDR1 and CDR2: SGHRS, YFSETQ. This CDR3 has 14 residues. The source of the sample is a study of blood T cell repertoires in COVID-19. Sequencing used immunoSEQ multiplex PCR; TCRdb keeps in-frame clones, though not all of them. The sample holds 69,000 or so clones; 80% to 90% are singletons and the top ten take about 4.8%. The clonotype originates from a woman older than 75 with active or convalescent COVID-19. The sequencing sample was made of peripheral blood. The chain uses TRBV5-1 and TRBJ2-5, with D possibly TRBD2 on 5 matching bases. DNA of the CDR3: TGCGCCAGCAGCCCCGAAGGAGGAGTAGAGACCCAGTACTTC. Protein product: CASSPEGGVETQYF.